The 24 T cell receptor beta chains in this list originate from one sample, sequenced in a study of blood T cell repertoires in COVID-19. The protocol was immunoSEQ multiplex PCR, while the TCRdb copy is restricted to in-frame clones and leaves out a portion. Among about 220,000 clones listed, around 83% were seen once. Sequencing was carried out using peripheral blood. The receptors here all came from a woman in her forties or fifties with COVID-19, enrolled during active disease.

This clone was counted between two and nine times. The rearrangement uses TRBV7-8 and TRBJ1-1, with 7 bases that match TRBD1. Germline loops: CDR1 SGHVS, CDR2 FQNEAQ. CDR3 size: 13 residues. The V gene end was trimmed by 5 bases and the J gene end by 8 bases; junction bases not matched to a gene: 8. This CDR3 is CASSLRQGSEAFF. The CDR3 DNA reads as TGTGCCAGCAGCCTAAGACAGGGATCCGAAGCTTTCTTT.

This chain uses TRBV30 with TRBJ1-1; D gene unclear. This CDR3 is built from 14 residues. V lost 2 bases to trimming and J lost 8 bases, with 18 bases between them. Germline V gives CDR1 GTSNPN, CDR2 SVGIG (reference sequence). CDR3 coding DNA: TGTGCCTGGAGTCCCCTGGGTGGGCCGGCGGAAGCTTTCTTT. As protein: CAWSPLGGPAEAFF. Combining the CDR3 with reference TRBV30 and TRBJ1-1 gives the whole variable domain SQTIHQWPATLVQPVGSPLSLECTVEGTSNPNLYWYRQAAGRGLQLLFYSVGIGQISSEVPQNLSASRPQDRQFILSSKKLLLSDSGFYLCAWSPLGGPAEAFFGQGTRLTVV.

The chain is built from TRBV9 and TRBJ2-7; D is undetermined. V was shortened by 2 bases and J by 0 bases, with 3 bases between the two germline ends. The CDR3 consists of 12 residues. The germline V gene encodes CDR1 SGDLS and CDR2 YYNGEE. CDR3 in amino acids: CASSVRSYEQYF. As DNA, the CDR3 is TGTGCCAGCAGCGTCCGCTCCTACGAGCAGTACTTC.

This clone was found once. The chain has TRBV28 and TRBJ2-7, with 11 bases that match TRBD2. Germline assignment: CDR1 MDHEN and CDR2 SYDVKM. V shed 8 bases and J 0 bases; nucleotides not matched to a gene: 9. The CDR3 sequence is 16 residues long. The CDR3 sequence is CASVLAGGASSYEQYF. The CDR3 DNA reads TGTGCCAGCGTTCTAGCGGGGGGTGCAAGCTCCTACGAGCAGTACTTC.

This chain uses TRBV19 with TRBJ2-3; the D gene is possibly TRBD2 (5 bases). Germline assignment: CDR1 LNHDA and CDR2 SQIVND (reference sequence). The CDR3 sequence is 14 residues long. Trimming took off 3 bases at V and 2 bases at J, with 9 bases between the two ends. DNA of the CDR3: TGTGCCAGTAGTATCGAGGGAAACACAGATACGCAGTATTTT. Its protein product is CASSIEGNTDTQYF.

The chain recombines TRBV10-1 with TRBJ2-7; TRBD1 matches 8 bases. Trimming cost V 2 bases and J 3 bases; bases outside gene matches: 6. The CDR3 runs to 15 residues. The germline CDR1 and CDR2 sequences are WNHNN and SYGVQD (reference sequence). The CDR3 coding sequence is TGCGCCAGCAGTGAGGAAGGGACAGGTATCTACGAGCAGTACTTC. Translated: CASSEEGTGIYEQYF.

This chain links TRBV6-6 with TRBJ1-2; D is unclear. The V and J ends lost 4 bases and 5 bases respectively, with 8 bases between them. This CDR3 spans 12 amino acids. Germline V gives CDR1 MNHNY, CDR2 SVGAGI (reference sequence). CDR3 protein: CASSLTDYGYTF. In DNA, the CDR3 is TGTGCCAGCAGTTTGACTGATTATGGCTACACCTTC.

CDR3 sequence (DNA): TGTGCCAGCAGTGCAGGGGGCAGGGAGAACACCGGGGAGCTGTTTTTT. The encoded protein is CASSAGGRENTGELFF. The J gene is TRBJ2-2, the V gene TRBV2, with 8 bases aligning to TRBD1. V lost 4 bases and J lost 1; bases outside the gene matches: 5. The CDR3 loop spans 16 amino acids. Germline loops: CDR1 SNHLY, CDR2 FYNNEI. Using reference TRBV2 and TRBJ2-2 for the parts outside the CDR3, the full variable domain is EPEVTQTPSHQVTQMGQEVILRCVPISNHLYFYWYRQILGQKVEFLVSFYNNEISEKSEIFDDQFSVERPDGSNFTLKIRSTKLEDSAMYFCASSAGGRENTGELFFGEGSRLTVL.

This clone was detected only a few times. The CDR3 loop reads CASSEETENTEAFF. The CDR3 coding sequence is TGTGCCAGCAGTGAAGAGACAGAAAACACTGAAGCTTTCTTT. The chain has TRBV6-1 and TRBJ1-1, with D possibly being TRBD1 (5 bases). The V end lost 1 base, the J end lost 2 bases, and 8 bases lay between the germline ends. The CDR3 extends over 14 amino acids. Germline CDR1 and CDR2: MNHNS and SASEGT.

The chain uses TRBV2 and TRBJ2-3; a weak D match, TRBD2 (6 bases). The CDR3 length is 13 residues. Germline V gives CDR1 SNHLY, CDR2 FYNNEI. Trimming took 4 bases from V and 4 from J, leaving 9 bases between them. The CDR3 bases are TGTGCCAGCAGTGGACTAGGCGCAGATACGCAGTATTTT. Translated, it gives CASSGLGADTQYF.

V and J are TRBV18 and TRBJ2-1; TRBD2 matches 9 bases. CDR1 is KGHSH, CDR2 LQKENI, per germline. Germline trimming cut 1 base from V and 0 bases from J; bases unmatched to any gene: 10. This CDR3 is built from 19 residues. The CDR3 spells CASSPLAGDLLSSYNEQFF. CDR3 DNA sequence: TGTGCCAGCTCACCACTAGCGGGGGACTTACTGAGCTCCTACAATGAGCAGTTCTTC.

The chain is built from TRBV10-1 and TRBJ2-2; D gene unclear. Trimming pared 0 bases from V and 2 bases from J, leaving 13 bases between. The CDR3 has 17 amino acids. The germline V gene has CDR1 WNHNN and CDR2 SYGVQD (reference sequence). The CDR3 loop reads CASSESKPGLNTGELFF. CDR3 sequence (DNA): TGCGCCAGCAGTGAGTCGAAACCAGGTCTCAACACCGGGGAGCTGTTTTTT.

J is TRBJ2-1 and V is TRBV5-4, with TRBD1 identical over 7 bases. V was pared by 5 bases and J by 7 bases, with 6 bases of the junction left unmatched. The CDR3 consists of 13 residues. Germline V lookup: CDR1 SGHNT, CDR2 YYREEE (reference sequence). The CDR3 spells CASRGQAVNEQFF. The CDR3 bases are TGTGCCAGCAGAGGACAGGCAGTAAATGAGCAGTTCTTC.

V and J are TRBV5-1 and TRBJ2-1, with TRBD2 matching over 10 bases. Per the germline V gene, CDR1 is SGHRS and CDR2 is YFSETQ. The ends lost 7 bases at V and 4 bases at J; junction bases unmatched: 5. This CDR3 is 14 amino acids long. Written as DNA, the CDR3 is TGCGCCAGCCGCGGACTAGCGGCTTACAATGAGCAGTTCTTC. Amino acids: CASRGLAAYNEQFF.

The V gene is TRBV11-3, the J gene TRBJ2-1; TRBD2 might be the D (6 bases). The CDR3 covers 17 residues. The V and J ends lost 3 bases and 7 bases respectively, with 22 bases between them. The germline V gene encodes CDR1 SGHNT and CDR2 YENEEA. CDR3 in amino acids: CASSFTAGSGVRNEQFF. CDR3 coding DNA: TGTGCCAGCAGCTTCACCGCGGGGTCAGGCGTTAGGAATGAGCAGTTCTTC.

The V and J genes are TRBV5-1 and TRBJ2-1, with 7 bases that match TRBD2. This CDR3 is 13 amino acids long. Germline V gene sequence: CDR1 SGHRS, CDR2 YFSETQ. With 3 bases clipped from V and 8 bases from J, the junction kept 5 bases outside the gene matches. The CDR3 region has the DNA TGCGCCAGCAGCTCGGGGGGAAGGGATGAGCAGTTCTTC. It yields the protein CASSSGGRDEQFF.

The chain employs TRBV7-8 and TRBJ2-1; 7 bases fit TRBD2. Trimming took 1 base from V and 2 from J; bases not matched to a gene: 2. Germline lookup yields CDR1 SGHVS and CDR2 FQNEAQ. This CDR3 has 15 amino acids. CDR3 in amino acids: CASSLERGPYNEQFF. Here the CDR3 DNA reads TGTGCCAGCAGCTTAGAGCGGGGCCCCTACAATGAGCAGTTCTTC.

This clone was counted once. The chain recombines TRBV10-3 with TRBJ2-3; D possibly corresponds to TRBD2 (6 bases). Per germline, CDR1 ENHRY and CDR2 SYGVKD. This CDR3 is built from 13 residues. Trimming stripped 7 bases from V and 6 bases from J, with 14 bases between. The CDR3 region is CAITRDSRDTQYF. The DNA of the CDR3 is TGTGCCATCACCCGGGACTCCCGGGATACGCAGTATTTT.

The V call is TRBV3-1 (or the pseudogene TRBV3-2), the J call TRBJ2-1, with a weak D call TRBD1 (6 bases). V gave up 4 bases and J gave up 5 bases, with 30 bases separating them. Germline values: CDR1 LGHDT, CDR2 YNNKEL (reference sequence). The CDR3 runs to 20 residues. In DNA form, the CDR3 reads TGTGCCAGCAGCCCTCATCTGACAGGTACCGGGAAATTATTAGACAATGAGCAGTTCTTC. Translated: CASSPHLTGTGKLLDNEQFF.

This clone was recorded once. The V call is TRBV30, the J call TRBJ1-1, with 7 positions matching TRBD1. Germline values: CDR1 GTSNPN, CDR2 SVGIG (reference sequence). Trimming at V came to 5 bases and at J to 7 bases, leaving 13 bases not matched to a gene. The CDR3 is 14 amino acids. The CDR3 loop is CAWSPGGGQLEAFF. The CDR3 region has the DNA TGTGCCTGGTCCCCTGGAGGGGGACAGCTTGAAGCTTTCTTT.

The chain's CDR3 is CASSPRLGANNEQFF. Written as DNA, the CDR3 is TGTGCCAGCAGCCCCCGTTTGGGGGCAAACAATGAGCAGTTCTTC. This rearrangement joins TRBV7-2 to TRBJ2-1; TRBD1 might be the D (6 bases). From germline, CDR1 is SGHTA and CDR2 FQGNSA. V gave up 5 bases and J gave up 5 bases, with 16 bases separating them. This CDR3 is built from 15 residues.

In DNA form, the CDR3 reads TGTGCCAGCAGCTCCCCCGGGGGGCCCTACGAGCAGTACTTC. This sequence encodes CASSSPGGPYEQYF. The J gene is TRBJ2-7, the V gene TRBV11-3; a weak D match, TRBD2 (7 bases). The CDR3 is 14 amino acids. In germline, CDR1 is SGHNT, CDR2 YENEEA. V lost 4 bases to trimming and J lost 2 bases, with 12 bases between them.

This clone came up a few times. The gene calls are TRBV30 and TRBJ1-1, with a weak D call TRBD1 (5 bases). The CDR3 length is 12 residues. Germline V gives CDR1 GTSNPN, CDR2 SVGIG (reference sequence). V shed 2 bases and J shed 8 bases, with 12 bases lying between them. The CDR3: CAWSRWQGEAFF. For the CDR3, the DNA is TGTGCCTGGAGTCGGTGGCAGGGAGAAGCTTTCTTT.

There are many counts of this clone. V is TRBV5-1 and J is TRBJ1-2; 7 bases agree with TRBD1. The junction had 6 bases not matched to a gene; V was cut back by 2 bases and J by 5 bases. The CDR3 runs to 14 residues. Germline assignment: CDR1 SGHRS and CDR2 YFSETQ. The CDR3 coding sequence is TGCGCCAGCAGCTTACAGGGGCCGAGGTATGGCTACACCTTC. This translates into CASSLQGPRYGYTF.